This is a list of T cell receptor beta chains from one sample in a study of blood T cell repertoires in COVID-19. TCRdb keeps only in-frame clones here, not all; method: immunoSEQ multiplex PCR. The sample has more than 75,000 clones; about 91% are singletons. The sample comprised peripheral blood. These receptors originate from a woman in her 70s with acute or convalescent COVID-19. CDR3s include the opening cysteine and the closing phenylalanine or tryptophan. Fields, in order: J gene, clone size, V gene, CDR3 protein. A row's size may be missing; if present it is once, few, many or a size class.

J: TRBJ2-3; size: -; V: TRBV5-1; CDR3: CASSPGGGRGDTQYF
J: TRBJ1-1; size: -; V: TRBV6-2/TRBV6-3; CDR3: CASSRGQDTEAFF
J: TRBJ1-1; size: -; V: TRBV5-5; CDR3: CASSLYTGEAFF
J: TRBJ2-5; size: -; V: TRBV24-1; CDR3: CATSDPRQVGETQYF
J: TRBJ2-5; size: -; V: TRBV9; CDR3: CASSVSGTKETQYF
J: TRBJ2-5; size: -; V: TRBV24-1; CDR3: CATSVRLGQQETQYF
J: TRBJ1-4; size: -; V: TRBV4-1; CDR3: CASRTGVVNEKLFF
J: TRBJ2-2; size: -; V: TRBV5-1; CDR3: CASSLTGLSNTGELFF
J: TRBJ2-6; size: -; V: TRBV2; CDR3: CASGGQGPLSGANVLTF
J: TRBJ2-7; size: -; V: TRBV21-1; CDR3: CASNKAGDGSYEQYF
J: TRBJ2-5; size: -; V: TRBV5-1; CDR3: CASSLGGEETQYF
J: TRBJ1-2; size: -; V: TRBV28; CDR3: CASSFPGVSLLGYTF
J: TRBJ2-7; size: -; V: TRBV19; CDR3: CASSSSGSVYEQYF
J: TRBJ1-2; size: -; V: TRBV4-2; CDR3: CASSQTTGLVDGYTF
J: TRBJ2-4; size: -; V: TRBV12-3/TRBV12-4; CDR3: CASSLIAGDIQYF
J: TRBJ2-5; size: -; V: TRBV14; CDR3: CASSPTLGAGVPETQYF
J: TRBJ1-2; size: -; V: TRBV20-1; CDR3: CSASGDRQRGGYTF
J: TRBJ1-1; size: -; V: TRBV4-1; CDR3: CASSQGPGTEAFF
J: TRBJ2-3; size: once; V: TRBV7-9; CDR3: CASSLVGGTQYF
J: TRBJ2-7; size: -; V: TRBV5-6; CDR3: CASSPGGPSYEQYF